Shown below are 29 T cell receptor beta chains from a single sample sequenced in a study of cytomegalovirus exposure and HLA in healthy donors. PCR employed 60 Vbeta and 13 Jbeta primers. Generated by immunoSEQ multiplex PCR, the TCRdb table keeps only in-frame clones and is missing some. The table lists around 95,000 clones, about four fifths of them singletons. Sequencing used PBMCs. The receptor set was obtained from a man aged 25-40 years in good health and CMV-seropositive.

This chain joins TRBV7-9 and TRBJ2-7, with 7 bases aligning to TRBD1. V gave up 2 bases and J gave up 5 bases; unmatched junction bases: 3. Germline assignment: CDR1 SEHNR and CDR2 FQNEAQ (reference sequence). The CDR3 is made up of 13 amino acids. The CDR3 coding sequence is TGTGCCAGCAGCTTACAGGGGGTTGACGAGCAGTACTTC. Protein sequence: CASSLQGVDEQYF.

V usage is TRBV27 and J usage is TRBJ2-1, with 9 bases that match TRBD2. Unmatched junction bases numbered 12, after V lost 5 bases and J lost 13 bases. The CDR3 spans 14 residues. Germline assignment: CDR1 MNHEY and CDR2 SMNVEV (reference sequence). The CDR3 here is CASSPLRAGGSQFF. The CDR3 nucleotides are TGTGCCAGCAGTCCCCTTAGGGCGGGAGGGTCCCAGTTCTTC.

The rearrangement uses TRBV27 and TRBJ2-1, with 9 bases aligning to TRBD2. The V gene's germline CDR1 is MNHEY and CDR2 SMNVEV (reference sequence). The CDR3 has 15 residues. Trimming removed 2 bases from V and 8 bases from J; junction bases left unmatched: 7. The CDR3 reads CASSLVSGRVDEQFF. In nucleotides, the CDR3 is TGTGCCAGCAGTTTAGTTAGCGGGAGAGTCGATGAGCAGTTCTTC.

This rearrangement joins TRBV6-5 to TRBJ2-1; D is uncertain. CDR1 and CDR2 from the germline V gene are MNHEY and SVGAGI. V was cut by 5 bases and J by 11 bases, with 16 bases left in between. The CDR3 has 13 residues. CDR3 sequence reads: CASSEARNTQQFF. The CDR3 DNA is TGTGCCAGCAGTGAAGCGCGCAACACCCAGCAGTTCTTC.

The V gene is TRBV6-4, the J gene TRBJ1-1; possible D gene TRBD1, 6 bases. CDR1 and CDR2 from the germline V gene are MRHNA and SNTAGT. The V end was cut by 4 bases, the J end by 0 bases, with 12 bases between. The CDR3 runs 15 residues. CDR3 amino acids: CASSAKGGMNTEAFF. For the CDR3, the DNA is TGTGCCAGCAGTGCGAAGGGGGGGATGAACACTGAAGCTTTCTTT.

This chain joins TRBV19 and TRBJ2-5, with 7 bases lining up with TRBD1. The CDR3 is 13 amino acids. Germline V gene lookup returns CDR1 LNHDA and CDR2 SQIVND (reference sequence). J gave up 5 bases and V 3 bases, and 3 bases lay outside the gene matches. The CDR3: CASSIDRVETQYF. CDR3 bases: TGTGCCAGTAGTATTGACAGGGTGGAGACCCAGTACTTC. The full variable domain, with the rest looked up from reference TRBV19 and TRBJ2-5, is DGGITQSPKYLFRKEGQNVTLSCEQNLNHDAMYWYRQDPGQGLRLIYYSQIVNDFQKGDIAEGYSVSREKKESFPLTVTSAQKNPTAFYLCASSIDRVETQYFGPGTRLLVL.

The V and J genes are TRBV19 and TRBJ2-2, with a weak D call TRBD1 (6 bases). Trimming pared 3 bases from V and 7 bases from J, leaving 15 bases between. This CDR3 region has 15 residues. CDR1 is LNHDA, CDR2 SQIVND, per germline (reference sequence). The CDR3 bases are TGTGCCAGTAGTATGGCCGGACAGATTGGCGGGGAGCTGTTTTTT. This encodes CASSMAGQIGGELFF.

This clone occurred many times. The chain joins TRBV6-6 to TRBJ2-1; the match to TRBD2 covers 12 bases. Unmatched junction bases numbered 5, after V lost 2 bases and J lost 9 bases. The CDR3 has 15 amino acids. Germline CDR1 and CDR2: MNHNY and SVGAGI (reference sequence). The CDR3 DNA follows: TGTGCCAGCAGTTACCGCCTAGCGGGAGGGCTTGAGCAGTTCTTC. Protein: CASSYRLAGGLEQFF.

This chain joins TRBV5-4 and TRBJ2-1; a weak D match, TRBD1 (5 bases). The length of the CDR3 is 15 residues. Germline V gives CDR1 SGHNT, CDR2 YYREEE (reference sequence). Trimming removed 8 bases from V and 3 bases from J, with 18 bases in between. As DNA, the CDR3 is TGTGCCAGTAGATTGACAGAGAGCCTCTACAATGAGCAGTTCTTC. Amino acids: CASRLTESLYNEQFF. The complete variable domain, with remaining parts taken from reference TRBV5-4 and TRBJ2-1, reads ETGVTQSPTHLIKTRGQQVTLRCSSQSGHNTVSWYQQALGQGPQFIFQYYREEENGRGNFPPRFSGLQFPNYSSELNVNALELDDSALYLCASRLTESLYNEQFFGPGTRLTVL.

This sequence joins TRBV5-1 and TRBJ1-3, with D perhaps matching TRBD1 (5 bases). Germline CDR1 SGHRS, CDR2 YFSETQ. The CDR3 is made up of 17 amino acids. Between the trimmed V and J ends, which lost 0 bases and 0 bases, there was a span of 13 bases. CDR3 in amino acids: CASSLGGRSDSGNTIYF. CDR3 sequence (DNA): TGCGCCAGCAGCTTGGGGGGCAGATCCGACTCTGGAAACACCATATATTTT.

The gene calls are TRBV28 and TRBJ1-2; D is undetermined. The CDR3 extends over 12 amino acids. The V gene's germline CDR1 is MDHEN and CDR2 SYDVKM. V lost 4 bases and J lost 7, with 10 bases in between. The CDR3 DNA follows: TGTGCCAGCAGTTATCCCCCGGGTGGCTACACCTTC. It codes for CASSYPPGGYTF.

The chain uses TRBV18 and TRBJ2-5; TRBD2 agrees at 10 bases. The germline gives CDR1 KGHSH, CDR2 LQKENI. This CDR3 has 17 residues. J lost 4 bases, V lost 2 bases, and 10 bases had no gene match. CDR3 coding DNA: TGTGCCAGCTCACCAAGTGGGCTAGCGGGGGATGGAGAGACCCAGTACTTC. It codes for CASSPSGLAGDGETQYF.

This clone occurred a few times. V and J are TRBV6-6 and TRBJ1-4; the D gene is possibly TRBD1 (5 bases). The germline CDR1 and CDR2 sequences are MNHNY and SVGAGI (reference sequence). V lost 5 bases, J lost 15 bases, and 16 bases lay in between. The CDR3 length is 12 residues. The CDR3 nucleotides are TGTGCCAGCAGTCCCCAACAGGAGAGAGTGTTTTTT. Amino acid sequence: CASSPQQERVFF.

J is TRBJ2-5 and V is TRBV19; D might be TRBD1 (5 bases). The length of the CDR3 is 13 residues. Trimming stripped 8 bases from V and 5 bases from J, with 15 bases between. The germline CDR1 and CDR2 sequences are LNHDA and SQIVND (reference sequence). The CDR3 nucleotides read TGTGCCAGTGCAGGGTCGGCCGAGGAGACCCAGTACTTC. This sequence encodes CASAGSAEETQYF.

This clone was seen only a few times. V is TRBV5-1 and J is TRBJ2-1, with 10 bases lining up with TRBD2. CDR1 SGHRS and CDR2 YFSETQ come from the germline V gene. With 10 bases clipped from V and 8 bases from J, the junction kept 9 bases outside the gene matches. CDR3 length: 13 residues. The CDR3 DNA reads as TGCGCCGCCAGACTAGCGGGTATGGATGAGCAGTTCTTC. Translated, it gives CAARLAGMDEQFF. The full variable domain, its missing parts supplied by reference TRBV5-1 and TRBJ2-1, is KAGVTQTPRYLIKTRGQQVTLSCSPISGHRSVSWYQQTPGQGLQFLFEYFSETQRNKGNFPGRFSGRQFSNSRSEMNVSTLELGDSALYLCAARLAGMDEQFFGPGTRLTVL.

The chain couples TRBV15 to TRBJ2-4; no clear D. This CDR3 is 14 amino acids long. V lost 3 bases to trimming and J lost 0 bases, with 6 bases between them. Per germline, CDR1 LNHNV and CDR2 YYDKDF (reference sequence). For the CDR3, the DNA is TGTGCCACCAGCAGGAGACTAGCCAAAAACATTCAGTACTTC. Translating gives CATSRRLAKNIQYF.

The V call is TRBV28, the J call TRBJ2-3; TRBD2 aligns across 13 bases. This CDR3 comprises 14 residues. J gave up 5 bases and V 10 bases, and 6 bases lay outside the gene matches. CDR1 is MDHEN, CDR2 SYDVKM, per germline. CDR3 nucleotide sequence: TGTGCCATTGGACTAGCGGGAGCGAGAGATACGCAGTATTTT. Protein: CAIGLAGARDTQYF.

This rearrangement joins TRBV4-3 to TRBJ1-1; D remains unclear. The CDR3 length is 15 residues. CDR1 is LGHNA, CDR2 YSLEER, per germline. V lost 0 bases and J lost 0, with 8 bases in between. CDR3 nucleotide sequence: TGCGCCAGCAGCCAAGAGGCCAGGTTGAACACTGAAGCTTTCTTT. Its protein product is CASSQEARLNTEAFF.

Note on this clone: Sequence at one end of the junction differs from germline and may be a read error. The chain recombines TRBV7-2 with TRBJ1-4, with D hard to call. Germline V CDR1 and CDR2: SGHTA, FQGNSA. The CDR3 length is 11 residues. CDR3 sequence reads: CASSTKEKLFF. CDR3 DNA: TGTGCCAGCAGTACTAAAGAAAAACTGTTTTTT. Full variable domain (rest looked up from reference TRBV7-2 and TRBJ1-4): GAGVSQSPSNKVTEKGKDVELRCDPISGHTALYWYRQSLGQGLEFLIYFQGNSAPDKSGLPSDRFSAERTGGSVSTLTIQRTQQEDSAVYLCASSTKEKLFFGSGTQLSVL.

The chain employs TRBV6-5 and TRBJ1-4, with D maybe TRBD1 (5 bases). The germline V gene has CDR1 MNHEY and CDR2 SVGAGI. V was pared by 4 bases and J by 1 base, with 13 bases between. The CDR3 runs 16 residues. The CDR3 nucleotides are TGTGCCAGCAGTTCGACAGTAAGAAGAACTAATGAAAAACTGTTTTTT. It yields the protein CASSSTVRRTNEKLFF.

This clone was found a few times. The rearrangement uses TRBV19 and TRBJ1-5; TRBD1 matches at 9 bases. Per germline, CDR1 LNHDA and CDR2 SQIVND (reference sequence). V shed 4 bases and J 7 bases; nucleotides not matched to a gene: 17. CDR3 length equals 18 residues. The CDR3 region has the DNA TGTGCCAGTAGTAAGGGCATATTACAGGGGGCCGGGGGACAGCCCCAGCATTTT. Protein sequence: CASSKGILQGAGGQPQHF.

This chain joins TRBV9 and TRBJ2-1; maybe TRBD2 (5 bases). There are 12 residues in the CDR3. Germline V gives CDR1 SGDLS, CDR2 YYNGEE. V was trimmed by 4 bases and J by 9 bases, leaving 11 bases between them. CDR3 nucleotide sequence: TGTGCCAGCAGCCTAGACGCGGGTGAGCAGTTCTTC. It encodes CASSLDAGEQFF.

The chain couples TRBV7-2 to TRBJ2-1; a possible D gene is TRBD2 (7 bases). The V gene lost 5 bases and the J gene lost 9 bases, with 14 bases spanning the gap. CDR1 is SGHTA, CDR2 FQGNSA, per germline. The CDR3 totals 13 residues. CDR3 in DNA: TGTGCCAGCAGCCCCGGCGGGGGCGTTGAGCAGTTCTTC. It yields the protein CASSPGGGVEQFF.

In regard to this clone: Additional DNA sequences in this sample encode the identical CDR3. The rearrangement uses TRBV18 and TRBJ2-5; D might be TRBD2 (6 bases). This CDR3 is 14 amino acids long. V lost 1 base to trimming and J lost 1 base, with 7 bases between them. Germline loops: CDR1 KGHSH, CDR2 LQKENI. The CDR3 bases are TGTGCCAGCTCACCACTGGGACTCCAAGAGACCCAGTACTTC. Translated: CASSPLGLQETQYF.

The V call is TRBV6-6, the J call TRBJ1-1; the match to TRBD1 covers 7 bases. The germline gives CDR1 MNHNY, CDR2 SVGAGI (reference sequence). Trimming at V came to 4 bases and at J to 1 base, leaving 3 bases not matched to a gene. CDR3 size: 14 residues. The CDR3 region is CASSLTGTNTEAFF. In DNA form, the CDR3 reads TGTGCCAGCAGTTTGACAGGGACGAACACTGAAGCTTTCTTT.

The table lists this clone with a few counts. This chain connects TRBV7-2 to TRBJ2-3; weak D call: TRBD2 (5 bases). V lost 1 base to trimming and J lost 2 bases, with 16 bases between them. The germline V gene has CDR1 SGHTA and CDR2 FQGNSA. The CDR3 spans 17 residues. The CDR3 bases are TGTGCCAGCAGCTTAGGGGTCCAGCGGCAGTTCACAGATACGCAGTATTTT. It is translated as CASSLGVQRQFTDTQYF.

The chain employs TRBV6-5 and TRBJ2-1, with D tentatively TRBD1 (6 bases). Germline V gene data show CDR1 as MNHEY and CDR2 as SVGAGI. Trimming took off 4 bases at V and 6 bases at J, with 16 bases between the two ends. This CDR3 contains 15 residues. The CDR3 nucleotides are TGTGCCAGCAGTTCCCGGGACACCCGCGGCAATGAGCAGTTCTTC. This codes for CASSSRDTRGNEQFF.

This clone was observed a handful of times. V gene TRBV18 combines with J gene TRBJ2-2; D possibly corresponds to TRBD1 (6 bases). The CDR3 has 16 amino acids. Germline-derived CDR1 and CDR2 are KGHSH and LQKENI. Trimming left V 2 bases short and J 1 base short, with 11 bases between. CDR3 bases: TGTGCCAGCTCACCATCGGGACACCTGAACACCGGGGAGCTGTTTTTT. This gives the protein CASSPSGHLNTGELFF.

The chain carries TRBV5-5 and TRBJ2-7; 9 bases fit TRBD1. The junction had 12 bases not matched to a gene; V was cut back by 0 bases and J by 5 bases. Germline V lookup: CDR1 SGHKS, CDR2 YYEKEE (reference sequence). This CDR3 is 17 amino acids long. Here the CDR3 reads CASSLAEGTGLGNEQYF. The CDR3 DNA sequence: TGTGCCAGCAGCTTGGCCGAAGGGACAGGGCTTGGAAACGAGCAGTACTTC.